What follows are 26 T cell receptor beta chains derived from one specimen sequenced in a study of pediatric ulcerative colitis. The protocol was immunoSEQ multiplex PCR, while the TCRdb copy is restricted to in-frame clones and leaves out a portion. Of around 64,000 clones listed, around 80% were seen once; the top ten hold roughly 5.5%. Sequencing input: blood. Source of these receptors: a boy between 10 and 17 years old with moderate ulcerative colitis.

This rearrangement joins TRBV12-2 to TRBJ1-5. TRBV12-2 is listed as a pseudogene. The CDR3 is 19 amino acids. The DNA for the CDR3 is TGTGCAAGTCGCCCTCGGGGGACGGCTGTTACGAAACGCAATCAGCCCCAGCATTTT. This translates into CASRPRGTAVTKRNQPQHF.

The genes are TRBV4-1 and TRBJ2-5, with 7 bases matching TRBD1. CDR1 and CDR2 (germline): MGHRA, YSYEKL. This CDR3 contains 20 residues. V shed 3 bases and J 1 base; nucleotides not matched to a gene: 20. The CDR3 spells CASSQPRPQGTTLIQETQYF. The DNA for the CDR3 is TGCGCCAGCAGCCAGCCCAGGCCACAGGGGACCACACTAATCCAAGAGACCCAGTACTTC.

V is TRBV7-9 and J is TRBJ1-2, with 8 positions matching TRBD1. Unmatched junction bases numbered 4, after V lost 3 bases and J lost 7 bases. This CDR3 contains 13 residues. Germline assignment: CDR1 SEHNR and CDR2 FQNEAQ (reference sequence). DNA for the CDR3: TGTGCCAGCAGCTTGCAGGGGGCGGTTGGCTACACCTTC. Protein product: CASSLQGAVGYTF.

This clone was seen only a few times. The chain links TRBV5-4 to TRBJ1-2; D gene uncertain. The ends were cut back, 0 bases at V and 8 bases at J, with 5 bases in the middle. There are 11 residues in the CDR3. Germline CDR1 is SGHNT and CDR2 is YYREEE (reference sequence). The CDR3 here is CASSLDKGYTF. The DNA for the CDR3 is TGTGCCAGCAGCTTGGATAAGGGCTACACCTTC.

The chain combines TRBV29-1 with TRBJ1-2; D not resolved. The V end was cut by 2 bases, the J end by 6 bases, with 7 bases between. This CDR3 is built from 11 residues. Germline V gives CDR1 SQVTM, CDR2 ANQGSEA. In DNA form, the CDR3 reads TGCAGCGTTGAATATGGGGATGGCTACACCTTC. Encoded protein: CSVEYGDGYTF.

The rearrangement links TRBV5-4 to TRBJ2-7; D may match TRBD1 or TRBD2 (5 bases each). The germline V gene encodes CDR1 SGHNT and CDR2 YYREEE (reference sequence). Trimming shortened V by 1 base and J by 2 bases, and 16 bases separated the two germline ends. The CDR3 is 16 amino acids. CDR3 amino acids: CASSLPGRQNTYEQYF. In DNA form, the CDR3 reads TGTGCCAGCAGCTTGCCGGGAAGACAGAACACCTACGAGCAGTACTTC.

CDR3 bases: TGCGCCAGCAGCTTGAAATTTAATGAGGGAATGCTAGTCTATGGCTACACCTTC. This gives the protein CASSLKFNEGMLVYGYTF. The V gene is TRBV5-1, the J gene TRBJ1-2, with D hard to call. Germline CDR1 SGHRS, CDR2 YFSETQ. V gave up 1 base and J gave up 4 bases, with 23 bases separating them. The CDR3 extends over 18 amino acids.

This clone has just a few counts. The chain combines TRBV30 with TRBJ1-5, with TRBD1 matching over 9 bases. The CDR3 has 15 amino acids. Germline V CDR1 and CDR2: GTSNPN, SVGIG (reference sequence). With V trimmed by 5 bases and J by 5 bases, 10 bases remained unmatched. The CDR3 reads CAWEGTGWPDQPQHF. The DNA for the CDR3 is TGTGCCTGGGAAGGGACAGGGTGGCCCGATCAGCCCCAGCATTTT.

As regards this clone: The sample contains more than one DNA sequence encoding this CDR3. The chain uses TRBV5-1 and TRBJ2-7; the D gene is possibly TRBD1 (5 bases). CDR3 length equals 14 residues. V was pared by 0 bases and J by 2 bases, with 9 bases between. The germline CDR1 and CDR2 sequences are SGHRS and YFSETQ. The CDR3 spells CASSLGQGAYEQYF. CDR3 in DNA: TGCGCCAGCAGCTTGGGGCAGGGTGCCTACGAGCAGTACTTC.

This rearrangement joins TRBV9 to TRBJ2-2; TRBD2 aligns across 8 bases. The CDR3 length is 17 residues. V lost 5 bases and J lost 1; bases outside the gene matches: 10. CDR1 is SGDLS and CDR2 is YYNGEE in the germline V gene. CDR3 coding DNA: TGTGCCAGCAGGGGTCTTCCAGCGGGGGAGAACACCGGGGAGCTGTTTTTT. Its translation is CASRGLPAGENTGELFF.

The V and J genes are TRBV6-1 and TRBJ2-1; D not certain. Germline V gene sequence: CDR1 MNHNS, CDR2 SASEGT. The CDR3 totals 14 residues. V lost 2 bases to trimming and J lost 5 bases, with 10 bases between them. The CDR3 nucleotides read TGTGCCAGCAGTGAAACCCAGCCACACAATGAGCAGTTCTTC. This codes for CASSETQPHNEQFF.

In this sample, this clone turned up a few times. This chain uses TRBV13 with TRBJ1-1, with unresolved D. The CDR3 has 14 residues. The germline V gene encodes CDR1 PRHDT and CDR2 FYEKMQ (reference sequence). Deletions cut 6 bases from V and 0 bases from J, with 11 bases between. The CDR3 reads CASRGGLMNTEAFF. CDR3 nucleotide sequence: TGTGCCAGCAGGGGAGGATTAATGAACACTGAAGCTTTCTTT.

The CDR3 sequence is CASYSRGRGTDTQYF. CDR3 DNA sequence: TGTGCCAGCTATTCCCGCGGGAGGGGCACAGATACGCAGTATTTT. V is TRBV6-5 and J is TRBJ2-3; TRBD2 agrees at 9 bases. From germline, CDR1 is MNHEY and CDR2 SVGAGI. CDR3 length equals 15 residues. J gave up 1 base and V 8 bases, and 7 bases lay outside the gene matches.

The chain has TRBV7-3 and TRBJ2-3; TRBD2 matches 7 bases. The germline V gene has CDR1 SGHTA and CDR2 FQGTGA. The CDR3 contains 16 residues. J gave up 3 bases and V 4 bases, and 10 bases lay outside the gene matches. CDR3 coding DNA: TGTGCCAGCAGCTCCCAAGGGAGCGGGGTAACAGATACGCAGTATTTT. Translated: CASSSQGSGVTDTQYF.

CDR3 DNA sequence: TGTGCCATCAGTGTCGGGACTAGCGGCACAGATACGCAGTATTTT. Protein sequence: CAISVGTSGTDTQYF. This sequence joins TRBV10-3 and TRBJ2-3; 10 bases are shared with TRBD2. Unmatched junction bases numbered 2, after V lost 4 bases and J lost 1 base. In germline, CDR1 is ENHRY, CDR2 SYGVKD. CDR3 length: 15 amino acids.

The chain uses TRBV18 and TRBJ1-5; the match to TRBD1 covers 7 bases. CDR3 length equals 15 residues. Germline V CDR1 and CDR2: KGHSH, LQKENI. The V and J ends lost 5 bases and 4 bases, in that order; junction bases with no gene match: 8. In DNA form, the CDR3 reads TGTGCCAGCTCAAAGGGACAGAGAGCTAATCAGCCCCAGCATTTT. It translates to CASSKGQRANQPQHF.

The chain employs TRBV6-5 and TRBJ2-7, with 12 positions matching TRBD2. The CDR3 has 15 amino acids. Germline assignment: CDR1 MNHEY and CDR2 SVGAGI. V lost 6 bases, J lost 6 bases, and 9 bases stayed unmatched. In DNA, the CDR3 is TGTGCCAGCAGCTTCTCTAGCGGGAGGGCCGCCGAGCAGTACTTC. Translated: CASSFSSGRAAEQYF.

The J gene is TRBJ2-2, the V gene TRBV7-3; 9 positions agree with TRBD2. Unmatched junction bases numbered 4, after V lost 1 base and J lost 1 base. Germline CDR1 is SGHTA and CDR2 is FQGTGA. CDR3 length: 17 residues. The CDR3, as DNA: TGTGCCAGCAGCTTAAGCCCTAGCGGGGTGAACACCGGGGAGCTGTTTTTT. Translation gives CASSLSPSGVNTGELFF.

The gene calls are TRBV6-5 and TRBJ1-1; no firm D call. Germline lookup yields CDR1 MNHEY and CDR2 SVGAGI. The CDR3 extends over 15 amino acids. V was clipped by 0 bases and J by 5 bases, with 13 bases between them. The chain's CDR3 is CASSYSNRGGTEAFF. CDR3 sequence (DNA): TGTGCCAGCAGTTACTCGAACCGGGGAGGAACTGAAGCTTTCTTT.

This chain links TRBV7-9 with TRBJ1-1; 7 bases line up with TRBD1. In germline, CDR1 is SEHNR, CDR2 FQNEAQ (reference sequence). The ends lost 4 bases at V and 1 base at J; junction bases unmatched: 3. CDR3 length: 14 residues. The CDR3 loop reads CASSYQGGNTEAFF. The DNA for the CDR3 is TGTGCCAGCAGCTATCAGGGGGGGAACACTGAAGCTTTCTTT.

In DNA form, the CDR3 reads TGTGCCAGCAGCCGAGGGCTAGCGGGAGTCGGGGAGCAGTACTTC. Its translation is CASSRGLAGVGEQYF. This sequence joins TRBV7-2 and TRBJ2-7, with 10 bases aligning to TRBD2. The CDR3 length is 15 residues. Germline lookup yields CDR1 SGHTA and CDR2 FQGNSA. J gave up 7 bases and V 5 bases, and 11 bases lay outside the gene matches.

The chain joins TRBV7-9 to TRBJ2-5, with D possibly matching TRBD2 (7 bases). CDR3 length equals 16 residues. Germline values: CDR1 SEHNR, CDR2 FQNEAQ (reference sequence). Trimming pared 0 bases from V and 6 bases from J, leaving 17 bases between. This CDR3 reads CASSLAGAGAFKTQYF. In DNA, the CDR3 is TGTGCCAGCAGCTTAGCGGGGGCGGGAGCTTTTAAGACCCAGTACTTC.

J is TRBJ1-2 and V is TRBV30; weak D call: TRBD1 (5 bases). Germline-derived CDR1 and CDR2 are GTSNPN and SVGIG (reference sequence). Between the trimmed V and J ends, which lost 2 bases and 3 bases, there was a span of 10 bases. The CDR3 runs 13 residues. The CDR3 sequence is CAWSSTRDYGYTF. For the CDR3, the DNA is TGTGCCTGGAGTTCAACCAGGGACTATGGCTACACCTTC.

This clone was counted between two and nine times. The rearrangement uses TRBV19 and TRBJ2-7, with D unclear. This CDR3 is built from 13 residues. The V end was cut by 8 bases, the J end by 3 bases, with 14 bases between. The V gene's germline CDR1 is LNHDA and CDR2 SQIVND (reference sequence). For the CDR3, the DNA is TGTGCCAGTCGGAGACATTCAGGCTACGAGCAGTACTTC. Translating it yields CASRRHSGYEQYF.

The chain has TRBV5-4 and TRBJ2-2, with TRBD2 identical over 9 bases. There are 16 residues in the CDR3. Germline V gives CDR1 SGHNT, CDR2 YYREEE (reference sequence). V was clipped by 3 bases and J by 5 bases; unmatched bases: 8. CDR3 bases: TGTGCCAGCAGCTGGTTTGGCGGGAGGGCGACCGGGGAGCTGTTTTTT. Translation: CASSWFGGRATGELFF.

CDR3 residues: CASSISRGRLGTEAFF. CDR3 sequence (DNA): TGTGCCAGTAGTATAAGCAGGGGGCGCCTGGGTACTGAAGCTTTCTTT. The rearrangement links TRBV19 to TRBJ1-1; 8 bases map to TRBD1. The CDR3 loop spans 16 amino acids. Germline V gene data show CDR1 as LNHDA and CDR2 as SQIVND (reference sequence). Trimming removed 2 bases from V and 5 bases from J; junction bases left unmatched: 10.